The 21 T cell receptor beta chains reported below all come from one sample, sequenced in a study of tumor T cells in aggressive B-cell lymphoma. Produced via immunoSEQ multiplex PCR; TCRdb's table is partial and in-frame only. The data contain some 1,600 clones, about 94% of them seen just once; the ten biggest clones take up roughly 8%. Sequences were obtained from tumor tissue. These TCRs come from an adult with diffuse large B cell lymphoma. Some clones in this sample may be carry-over from other donors' samples.

This clone was seen just once. This chain joins TRBV5-6 and TRBJ2-1, with no clear D. Trimming cost V 4 bases and J 0 bases, with 11 bases left between them. The length of the CDR3 is 15 residues. Germline lookup yields CDR1 SGHDT and CDR2 YYEEEE. This CDR3 reads CASSRSVTSYNEQFF. The CDR3 nucleotides read TGTGCCAGCAGCCGAAGCGTGACCTCCTACAATGAGCAGTTCTTC.

This CDR3 is CASSQILYQPQHF. The CDR3 coding sequence is TGTGCCAGTAGTCAGATTTTATATCAGCCCCAGCATTTT. The chain couples TRBV19 to TRBJ1-5; D is uncertain. The CDR3 runs to 13 residues. Per the germline V gene, CDR1 is LNHDA and CDR2 is SQIVND (reference sequence). The germline V and J ends were trimmed by 5 bases and 5 bases, with 10 bases remaining between them.

The chain combines TRBV18 with TRBJ2-7; 9 bases agree with TRBD1. The CDR3 sequence is 15 residues long. Per germline, CDR1 KGHSH and CDR2 LQKENI. Trimming removed 6 bases from V and 4 bases from J; junction bases left unmatched: 10. The CDR3 region has the DNA TGTGCCAGCTCCCAAGAACAGGGGGCGCGGTACGAGCAGTACTTC. It specifies CASSQEQGARYEQYF.

The chain recombines TRBV4-1 with TRBJ2-5; D is perhaps TRBD2 (6 bases). V was shortened by 0 bases and J by 6 bases, with 11 bases between the two germline ends. Germline-derived CDR1 and CDR2 are MGHRA and YSYEKL. This CDR3 has 14 amino acids. CDR3 sequence: CASSQDERVQTQYF. CDR3 bases: TGCGCCAGCAGCCAAGATGAGCGGGTGCAGACCCAGTACTTC.

The genes are TRBV14 and TRBJ2-7; tentatively, D is TRBD2 (5 bases). V was pared by 1 base and J by 7 bases, with 14 bases between. Germline CDR1 and CDR2: SGHDN and FVKESK. CDR3 length equals 14 residues. This CDR3 is CASSQVSGSGEQYF. CDR3 sequence (DNA): TGTGCCAGCAGCCAAGTTTCGGGCTCGGGGGAGCAGTACTTC.

V usage is TRBV7-9 and J usage is TRBJ2-7, with D perhaps matching TRBD1 (6 bases). Trimming stripped 7 bases from V and 6 bases from J, with 13 bases between. The CDR3 is made up of 12 amino acids. Germline lookup yields CDR1 SEHNR and CDR2 FQNEAQ (reference sequence). The CDR3 DNA sequence: TGTGCCAGCATGAGACAGGCGGGCGAGCAGTACTTC. Translated, it gives CASMRQAGEQYF.

This clone came up once. The chain combines TRBV7-6 with TRBJ2-2, with D tentatively TRBD2 (6 bases). This CDR3 region has 19 residues. Trimming took 3 bases from V and 2 from J, leaving 22 bases between them. The germline V gene encodes CDR1 SGHVS and CDR2 FNYEAQ. CDR3 region: CASSFNWAGREPNTGELFF. CDR3 DNA: TGTGCCAGCAGCTTTAATTGGGCGGGGCGGGAACCCAACACCGGGGAGCTGTTTTTT.

The gene calls are TRBV25-1 and TRBJ2-3; 13 bases fit TRBD2. CDR1 and CDR2 from the germline V gene are MGHDK and SYGVNS. The CDR3 is made up of 16 amino acids. With 7 bases clipped from V and 4 bases from J, the junction kept 8 bases outside the gene matches. The CDR3 region is CASTKTSGGPADTQYF. CDR3 nucleotides: TGTGCCAGCACCAAGACTAGCGGGGGGCCCGCAGATACGCAGTATTTT.

The gene calls are TRBV7-2 and TRBJ2-1; D remains ambiguous. This CDR3 comprises 14 residues. Trimming took 0 bases from V and 9 from J, leaving 12 bases between them. Germline V CDR1 and CDR2: SGHTA, FQGNSA. The CDR3 here is CASSLAGLYVEQFF. CDR3 nucleotides: TGTGCCAGCAGCTTAGCGGGCCTCTATGTTGAGCAGTTCTTC.

The chain is built from TRBV19 and TRBJ2-1, with D perhaps TRBD2 (5 bases). Germline assignment: CDR1 LNHDA and CDR2 SQIVND (reference sequence). The length of the CDR3 is 14 residues. V lost 4 bases, J lost 2 bases, and 9 bases lay in between. The DNA for the CDR3 is TGTGCCAGTAGTACCCGGGGAACCTACAATGAGCAGTTCTTC. Its protein product is CASSTRGTYNEQFF.

V and J are TRBV28 and TRBJ2-7, with 7 positions matching TRBD1. This CDR3 is 14 amino acids long. Trimming removed 6 bases from V and 5 bases from J; junction bases left unmatched: 10. Germline V gene data show CDR1 as MDHEN and CDR2 as SYDVKM. The CDR3 DNA sequence: TGTGCCAGCAGAGAGAGCAGGGGGAAAAACGAGCAGTACTTC. This gives the protein CASRESRGKNEQYF.

In this sample, this clone turned up a few times. This rearrangement joins TRBV19 to TRBJ1-1, with 7 bases lining up with TRBD1. V was pared by 8 bases and J by 3 bases, with 3 bases of the junction left unmatched. The germline CDR1 and CDR2 sequences are LNHDA and SQIVND (reference sequence). The CDR3 covers 12 residues. CDR3 coding DNA: TGTGCCAGTTCAACAGGGGACACTGAAGCTTTCTTT. Its translation: CASSTGDTEAFF.

CDR3 region: CASSLDGRENTEAFF. CDR3 nucleotides: TGTGCCAGCAGCTTAGATGGCAGGGAGAACACTGAAGCTTTCTTT. V and J are TRBV7-2 and TRBJ1-1, with a possible D match to TRBD1 (5 bases). Germline V gene lookup returns CDR1 SGHTA and CDR2 FQGNSA. This CDR3 has 15 residues. V gave up 1 base and J gave up 1 base, with 10 bases separating them.

The gene calls are TRBV5-1 and TRBJ2-5; the D is unclear. The ends were cut back, 0 bases at V and 5 bases at J, with 8 bases in the middle. CDR3 size: 13 residues. Germline V gene data show CDR1 as SGHRS and CDR2 as YFSETQ. CDR3: CASSLDSEETQYF. The CDR3 bases are TGCGCCAGCAGCTTGGACTCCGAGGAGACCCAGTACTTC.

This chain links TRBV6-5 with TRBJ1-5; 7 bases line up with TRBD1. Per germline, CDR1 MNHEY and CDR2 SVGAGI. CDR3 length equals 13 residues. The V segment lost 6 bases and the J segment 6 bases; nucleotides outside the gene matches: 5. The CDR3 DNA follows: TGTGCCAGCAGACCCGACAGGGCTCAGCCCCAGCATTTT. It encodes CASRPDRAQPQHF.

Details on this clone: This sample also contains other DNA sequences that code for the same CDR3. DNA for the CDR3: TGTGCCAGCAGTCTCACAGGGGGCAATCAGCCCCAGCATTTT. Its protein product is CASSLTGGNQPQHF. The chain recombines TRBV28 with TRBJ1-5; 7 bases map to TRBD1. Germline CDR1 MDHEN, CDR2 SYDVKM. CDR3 size: 14 residues. V was clipped by 5 bases and J by 2 bases; unmatched bases: 3.

This chain uses TRBV2 with TRBJ1-1; D call uncertain. Trimming left V 4 bases short and J 3 bases short, with 12 bases between. The CDR3 length is 14 residues. CDR1 is SNHLY, CDR2 FYNNEI, per germline. For the CDR3, the DNA is TGTGCCAGCAGTGCCTCACCAGCGGACACTGAAGCTTTCTTT. It translates to CASSASPADTEAFF. The whole variable domain, filled in from reference TRBV2 and TRBJ1-1, reads EPEVTQTPSHQVTQMGQEVILRCVPISNHLYFYWYRQILGQKVEFLVSFYNNEISEKSEIFDDQFSVERPDGSNFTLKIRSTKLEDSAMYFCASSASPADTEAFFGQGTRLTVV.

As concerns this clone: A read error may account for a junction end that differs from germline. The CDR3 sequence: CASTPRGGLAKNIQYF. The CDR3 nucleotides are TGTGCCAGCACCCCAAGGGGAGGTCTAGCCAAAAACATTCAGTACTTC. The chain uses TRBV5-1 and TRBJ2-4, with a tentative D call TRBD2 (6 bases). The CDR3 spans 16 residues. The germline V gene encodes CDR1 SGHRS and CDR2 YFSETQ.

The rearrangement joins TRBV13 to TRBJ1-2, with D perhaps matching TRBD1 (6 bases). The length of the CDR3 is 16 residues. With 2 bases removed from V and 5 bases from J, the gap between germline ends came to 18 bases. Germline V CDR1 and CDR2: PRHDT, FYEKMQ (reference sequence). CDR3 loop: CASSLRGGRGLYGYTF. The CDR3, as DNA: TGTGCCAGCAGCTTACGGGGAGGCAGGGGACTATATGGCTACACCTTC.

The CDR3 nucleotides read TGTGCCAGTACGGGGAGGAACACTGAAGCTTTCTTT. This codes for CASTGRNTEAFF. The chain uses TRBV19 and TRBJ1-1; D unclear. Trimming removed 7 bases at V and 1 base at J, with 7 bases between. CDR3 length: 12 amino acids. The germline gives CDR1 LNHDA, CDR2 SQIVND (reference sequence).

On this clone itself: At one of its ends the junction is not consistent with the germline gene, which may arise from a read error. This chain connects TRBV29-1 to TRBJ2-5; TRBD1 aligns across 8 bases. Per the germline V gene, CDR1 is SQVTM and CDR2 is ANQGSEA. CDR3 size: 9 residues. The CDR3 reads CSVDQGANF. The DNA of the CDR3 is TGCAGCGTTGATCAGGGGGCAAACTTC.